This TCR beta chain is drawn from a study of regulatory T cells in long-lasting Graves disease. Study observations and caveats: Graves' patients with persistent disease showed TCR diversity lower than patients newly diagnosed. Authors noted too few samples as a limitation. Persistent disease was associated with favored TRBV28 usage and with favored use of TRBJ1-2 and TRBJ2-5.

Stated time point: persistent/refractory GD, antithyroid drugs over 5 years with positive TRAb. Scientists built the TCR library using RNA that was extracted from PBMCs. Graves' disease diagnosis followed American Thyroid Association guidelines. Germline lookup yields CDR1 SGHDN and CDR2 FVKESK. The CDR3 runs 15 residues. Trimming shortened V by 1 base and J by 2 bases, and 11 bases separated the two germline ends. Of note for this clonotype: Its matching antigen is unknown.

Construction of TCR beta libraries relied on iRepertoire HTBI primers and on Arm-PCR targeting CDR3 regions. TCRdb called the multiplex PCR reads again in MiXCR, with one record for every CDR3 protein. The table shows roughly 700,000 distinct CDR3 sequences, with 30% occurring only once. The sequence derives from a female donor with Graves disease. Sample: peripheral blood mononuclear cells (PBMCs), taken when the disease was refractory, from a patient treated with antithyroid drugs. J is TRBJ1-1 and V is TRBV14, with D perhaps matching TRBD1 (5 bases). Here the CDR3 DNA reads TGTGCCAGCAGCCAAGGTGGACACGTTAACACTGAAGCTTTCTTT. Protein product: CASSQGGHVNTEAFF. The full variable domain, in which reference TRBV14 and TRBJ1-1 provide the parts outside the CDR3, is EAGVTQFPSHSVIEKGQTVTLRCDPISGHDNLYWYRRVMGKEIKFLLHFVKESKQDESGMPNNRFLAERTGGTYSTLKVQPAELEDSGVYFCASSQGGHVNTEAFFGQGTRLTVV.